In its sample, the clone carrying this TCR beta chain was seen a few times. This sample is drawn from a study of Tregs in tolerant kidney transplant recipients. Assay: immunoSEQ multiplex PCR; the TCRdb copy retains only in-frame clones and omits some. In the table there are roughly 250,000 clones, 65% to 85% of which are singletons. The V end was cut by 2 bases, the J end by 2 bases, with 15 bases between. Germline CDR1 SGHTS, CDR2 YDEGEE. The CDR3 loop spans 16 amino acids. This sequence joins TRBV5-8 and TRBJ2-3; possibly TRBD1 or TRBD2 for D (5 bases each). This sequence was found in a human donor in good health. The specimen was CD4+ T cells from blood. The CDR3 loop is CASSFFGGGVTDTQYF. DNA for the CDR3: TGTGCCAGCAGCTTTTTTGGTGGGGGAGTCACAGATACGCAGTATTTT.